The count of the clone carrying this T cell receptor beta chain is one. In the authors' methods: Nucleated cell counts were estimated from reference gene primer amplification. The protocol was immunoSEQ multiplex PCR, while the TCRdb copy is restricted to in-frame clones and leaves out a portion. That table supplies the V and J calls and clone size; D and trimming were determined from the DNA. The table lists approximately 170,000 clones, around four fifths of them singletons. The CDR3 runs 13 residues. CDR1 is SGDLS, CDR2 YYNGEE, per germline. V lost 0 bases, J lost 3 bases, and 5 bases lay in between. These data belong to a study of blood T cell repertoires in COVID-19. Study summary: Donors in the United States, Italy and Spain gave samples during acute or convalescent COVID-19.

One Seattle source followed patients from active infection through their disease course. This sequence was found in a woman in her 70s with COVID-19, enrolled during active disease. The chain uses TRBV9 and TRBJ2-3; no firm D call. Sequencing was carried out using peripheral blood. CDR3 sequence (DNA): TGTGCCAGCAGCGTAGACCAGACAGATACGCAGTATTTT. This gives the protein CASSVDQTDTQYF.